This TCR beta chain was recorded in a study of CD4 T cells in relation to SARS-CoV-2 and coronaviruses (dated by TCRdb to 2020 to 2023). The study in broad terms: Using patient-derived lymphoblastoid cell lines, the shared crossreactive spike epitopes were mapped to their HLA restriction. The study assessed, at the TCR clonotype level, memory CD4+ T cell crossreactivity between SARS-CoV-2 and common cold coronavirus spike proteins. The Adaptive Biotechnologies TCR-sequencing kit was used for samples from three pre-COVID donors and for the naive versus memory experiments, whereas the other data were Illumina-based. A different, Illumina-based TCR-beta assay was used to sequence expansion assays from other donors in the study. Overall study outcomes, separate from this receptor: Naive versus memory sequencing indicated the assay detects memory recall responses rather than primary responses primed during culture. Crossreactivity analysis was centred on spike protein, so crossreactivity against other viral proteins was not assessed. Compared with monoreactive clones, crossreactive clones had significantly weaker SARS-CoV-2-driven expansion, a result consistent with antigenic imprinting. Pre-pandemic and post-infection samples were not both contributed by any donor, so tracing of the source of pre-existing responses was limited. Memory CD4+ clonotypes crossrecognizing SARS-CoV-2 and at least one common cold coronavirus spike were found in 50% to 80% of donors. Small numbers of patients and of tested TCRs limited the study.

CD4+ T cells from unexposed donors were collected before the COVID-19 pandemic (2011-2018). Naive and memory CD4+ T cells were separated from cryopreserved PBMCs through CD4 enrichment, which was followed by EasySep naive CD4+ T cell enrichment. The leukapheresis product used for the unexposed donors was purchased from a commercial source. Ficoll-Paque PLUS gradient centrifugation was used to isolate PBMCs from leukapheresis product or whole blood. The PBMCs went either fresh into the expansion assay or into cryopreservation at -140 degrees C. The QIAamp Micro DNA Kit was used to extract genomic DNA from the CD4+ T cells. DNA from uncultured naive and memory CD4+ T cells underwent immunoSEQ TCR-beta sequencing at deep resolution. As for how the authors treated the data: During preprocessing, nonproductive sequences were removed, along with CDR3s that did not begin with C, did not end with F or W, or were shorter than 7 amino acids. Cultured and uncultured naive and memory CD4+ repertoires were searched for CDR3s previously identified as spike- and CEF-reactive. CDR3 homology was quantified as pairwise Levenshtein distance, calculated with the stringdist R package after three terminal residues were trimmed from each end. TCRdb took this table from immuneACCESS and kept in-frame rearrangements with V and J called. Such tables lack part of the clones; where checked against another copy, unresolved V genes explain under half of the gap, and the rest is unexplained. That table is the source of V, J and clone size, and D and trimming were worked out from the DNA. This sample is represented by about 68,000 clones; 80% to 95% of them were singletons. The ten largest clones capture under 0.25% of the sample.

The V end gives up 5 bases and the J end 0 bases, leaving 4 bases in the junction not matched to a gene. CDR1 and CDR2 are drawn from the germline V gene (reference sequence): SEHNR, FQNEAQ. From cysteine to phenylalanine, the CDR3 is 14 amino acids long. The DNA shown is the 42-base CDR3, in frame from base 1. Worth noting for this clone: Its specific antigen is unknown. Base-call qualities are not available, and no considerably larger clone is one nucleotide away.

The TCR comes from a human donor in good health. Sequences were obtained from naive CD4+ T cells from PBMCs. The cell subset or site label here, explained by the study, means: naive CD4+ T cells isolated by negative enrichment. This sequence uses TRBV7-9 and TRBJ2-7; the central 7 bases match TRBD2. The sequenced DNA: TGTGCCAGCAGCGTGGGAGGGAGCTCCTACGAGCAGTACTTC. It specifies CASSVGGSSYEQYF.